These 22 T cell receptor beta chains were all obtained from the same sample, sequenced in a study of cytomegalovirus exposure and HLA in healthy donors. Primers for the PCR totalled 60 Vbeta and 13 Jbeta. This table comes from immunoSEQ multiplex PCR, and its TCRdb copy is limited to in-frame clones, with some not included. This table holds 70,000 to 90,000 clones, more than 65% found once. The sequencing sample was made of PBMCs. The receptor source for this set is a man aged 70 or older in good health and CMV-seropositive.

The chain uses TRBV2 and TRBJ1-4, with TRBD1 matching 7 bases. In germline, CDR1 is SNHLY, CDR2 FYNNEI. The CDR3 loop spans 15 amino acids. Germline trimming cut 2 bases from V and 3 bases from J; bases unmatched to any gene: 3. The CDR3 DNA reads TGTGCCAGCAGTGAATTGGGGACAGCTAATGAAAAACTGTTTTTT. It translates to CASSELGTANEKLFF.

The CDR3 spells CAWSVLAEQYF. The DNA for the CDR3 is TGTGCCTGGAGTGTACTCGCCGAGCAGTACTTC. The chain is built from TRBV30 and TRBJ2-7, with D uncertain. With 0 bases removed from V and 6 bases from J, the gap between germline ends came to 6 bases. Germline V gene lookup returns CDR1 GTSNPN and CDR2 SVGIG (reference sequence). The CDR3 runs 11 residues.

The rearrangement uses TRBV10-3 and TRBJ2-3, with D possibly TRBD1 on 6 matching bases. The CDR3 contains 16 residues. The V end was cut by 6 bases, the J end by 0 bases, with 16 bases between. Germline-derived CDR1 and CDR2 are ENHRY and SYGVKD. The CDR3 reads CAISREQGPSTDTQYF. CDR3 DNA: TGTGCCATCAGCCGAGAACAGGGCCCAAGCACAGATACGCAGTATTTT.

The chain is built from TRBV6-5 and TRBJ1-2, with 9 bases aligning to TRBD1. Per the germline V gene, CDR1 is MNHEY and CDR2 is SVGAGI. The CDR3 extends over 14 amino acids. V shed 3 bases, J shed 5 bases, and the junction held 4 bases outside the gene matches. The CDR3 is CASSYTGTGYGYTF. The DNA of the CDR3 is TGTGCCAGCAGTTATACCGGGACAGGGTATGGCTACACCTTC.

The J gene is TRBJ2-7, the V gene TRBV5-1, with D possibly TRBD2 on 6 matching bases. The CDR3 is made up of 15 amino acids. The germline V gene encodes CDR1 SGHRS and CDR2 YFSETQ. V was clipped by 2 bases and J by 4 bases, with 16 bases between them. The CDR3 DNA sequence: TGCGCCAGCAGCTTCCAGGTAATCGGGGGATACGAGCAGTACTTC. Translation: CASSFQVIGGYEQYF.

The rearrangement joins TRBV7-3 to TRBJ2-5; possibly TRBD1 for D (6 bases). V was clipped by 1 base and J by 5 bases, with 14 bases between them. Germline CDR1 reads SGHTA; CDR2 reads FQGTGA. The CDR3 runs 15 residues. CDR3 DNA sequence: TGTGCCAGCAGCTTAAACGGCCGAACAGGGGAGACCCAGTACTTC. It specifies CASSLNGRTGETQYF.

The chain uses TRBV4-1 and TRBJ2-2, with 7 bases fitting TRBD2. The CDR3 has 19 residues. J gave up 3 bases and V 2 bases, and 15 bases lay outside the gene matches. Germline assignment: CDR1 MGHRA and CDR2 YSYEKL. CDR3 protein: CASSQPRGLAEGDTGELFF. CDR3 sequence (DNA): TGCGCCAGCAGCCAACCGAGGGGTCTAGCGGAAGGTGACACCGGGGAGCTGTTTTTT.

The genes are TRBV2 and TRBJ2-1; 11 nucleotides match TRBD2. Unmatched junction bases numbered 6, after V lost 6 bases and J lost 5 bases. Germline CDR1 and CDR2: SNHLY and FYNNEI. The CDR3 is made up of 15 amino acids. CDR3 loop: CASRRELAGDNEQFF. The CDR3 coding sequence is TGTGCCAGCAGGAGGGAACTAGCGGGGGACAATGAGCAGTTCTTC.

This clone was observed once. The V and J genes are TRBV11-2 and TRBJ2-2, with 8 bases fitting TRBD1. CDR3 size: 15 residues. Germline CDR1 and CDR2: SGHAT and FQNNGV. J gave up 5 bases and V 5 bases, and 7 bases lay outside the gene matches. The CDR3: CASSPGDRRTGELFF. The CDR3 nucleotides read TGTGCCAGCAGCCCTGGGGACAGGAGGACCGGGGAGCTGTTTTTT.

The V and J genes are TRBV11-3 and TRBJ2-7, with D perhaps TRBD2 (6 bases). The CDR3 extends over 15 amino acids. V lost 1 base and J lost 4, with 14 bases in between. CDR1 is SGHNT and CDR2 is YENEEA in the germline V gene. The CDR3 loop is CASSLGGQGGYEQYF. In nucleotides, the CDR3 is TGTGCCAGCAGCTTAGGGGGCCAGGGAGGATACGAGCAGTACTTC.

This chain connects TRBV18 to TRBJ1-4, with D maybe TRBD1 (5 bases). V dropped 2 bases and J dropped 7 bases, with 8 bases sitting between them. The CDR3 totals 13 residues. From germline, CDR1 is KGHSH and CDR2 LQKENI. The chain's CDR3 is CASSPFQGEKLFF. The DNA of the CDR3 is TGTGCCAGCTCACCATTTCAGGGTGAAAAACTGTTTTTT. The full variable domain, with the rest looked up from reference TRBV18 and TRBJ1-4, is NAGVMQNPRHLVRRRGQEARLRCSPMKGHSHVYWYRQLPEEGLKFMVYLQKENIIDESGMPKERFSAEFPKEGPSILRIQQVVRGDSAAYFCASSPFQGEKLFFGSGTQLSVL.

This clone came up a few times. At one end the junction does not follow the germline gene, possibly because of a read error. This chain links TRBV6-1 with TRBJ2-1; 12 bases fit TRBD2. The CDR3 has 13 amino acids. Looked up from germline, CDR1 is MNHNS and CDR2 is SASEGT. Here the CDR3 DNA reads TGTGCCAGCAGAGAAGGACTAGCGGGGGAGCAGTTCTTC. It translates to CASREGLAGEQFF.

In its sample, this clone was seen a few times. The chain employs TRBV6-5 and TRBJ1-6; 9 bases match TRBD1. The CDR3 has 15 residues. Trimming took 6 bases from V and 7 from J; bases not matched to a gene: 7. The V gene's germline CDR1 is MNHEY and CDR2 SVGAGI. This CDR3 reads CASRVRDRVNSPLHF. The CDR3, as DNA: TGTGCCAGCAGGGTACGGGACAGGGTAAATTCACCCCTCCACTTT.

This sequence joins TRBV15 and TRBJ2-2; 7 bases are shared with TRBD1. The CDR3 contains 16 residues. The V segment lost 3 bases and the J segment 1 base; nucleotides outside the gene matches: 5. Looked up from germline, CDR1 is LNHNV and CDR2 is YYDKDF (reference sequence). CDR3 coding DNA: TGTGCCACCAGCAGCGGCAGGGGGTTGAACACCGGGGAGCTGTTTTTT. Its translation is CATSSGRGLNTGELFF.

The chain is built from TRBV5-6 and TRBJ2-7; 8 bases line up with TRBD1. Germline loops: CDR1 SGHDT, CDR2 YYEEEE. This CDR3 is 13 amino acids long. J was trimmed by 7 bases and V by 5 bases; bases with no gene match: 8. This CDR3 is CASSSGQALEQYF. CDR3 DNA sequence: TGTGCCAGCAGTTCGGGACAGGCCCTAGAGCAGTACTTC. Together with reference TRBV5-6 and TRBJ2-7, the CDR3 gives the full variable domain: DAGVTQSPTHLIKTRGQQVTLRCSPKSGHDTVSWYQQALGQGPQFIFQYYEEEERQRGNFPDRFSGHQFPNYSSELNVNALLLGDSALYLCASSSGQALEQYFGPGTRLTVT.

The chain carries TRBV7-2 and TRBJ1-1, with 7 nucleotides matching TRBD1. The V gene end was trimmed by 2 bases and the J gene end by 1 base; junction bases not matched to a gene: 10. The CDR3 length is 17 residues. Germline-derived CDR1 and CDR2 are SGHTA and FQGNSA. The CDR3 DNA follows: TGTGCCAGCAGCTTAACAGGGACAGCAGGATCGAACACTGAAGCTTTCTTT. This encodes CASSLTGTAGSNTEAFF.

This clone was seen a handful of times. The chain uses TRBV7-9 and TRBJ1-4; D gene uncertain. Germline CDR1 SEHNR, CDR2 FQNEAQ (reference sequence). V lost 5 bases and J 10 bases, leaving 14 bases between the germline ends. This CDR3 contains 13 residues. The CDR3 protein is CASSQDNVAKLFF. The DNA for the CDR3 is TGTGCCAGCAGCCAAGACAACGTGGCAAAACTGTTTTTT.

This chain joins TRBV7-2 and TRBJ1-2; 8 nucleotides line up with TRBD1. Unmatched junction bases numbered 5, after V lost 5 bases and J lost 6 bases. CDR1 is SGHTA and CDR2 is FQGNSA in the germline V gene. The CDR3 totals 13 residues. DNA for the CDR3: TGTGCCAGCAGCACCGGGACAGGTGATGGCTACACCTTC. It specifies CASSTGTGDGYTF. The variable domain in full, with the rest retrieved from reference TRBV7-2 and TRBJ1-2, is GAGVSQSPSNKVTEKGKDVELRCDPISGHTALYWYRQSLGQGLEFLIYFQGNSAPDKSGLPSDRFSAERTGGSVSTLTIQRTQQEDSAVYLCASSTGTGDGYTFGSGTRLTVV.

This chain connects TRBV14 to TRBJ2-1; perhaps TRBD2 as D (6 bases). This CDR3 comprises 16 residues. Trimming shortened V by 1 base and J by 5 bases, and 15 bases separated the two germline ends. Germline CDR1 and CDR2: SGHDN and FVKESK. CDR3: CASSQGSLAENNEQFF. Written as DNA, the CDR3 is TGTGCCAGCAGCCAAGGTTCGTTAGCGGAGAACAATGAGCAGTTCTTC.

The genes are TRBV10-3 and TRBJ2-7, with TRBD2 matching over 14 bases. CDR1 and CDR2 from the germline V gene are ENHRY and SYGVKD. The CDR3 is 17 amino acids. J lost 3 bases, V lost 3 bases, and 7 bases had no gene match. The CDR3 nucleotides read TGTGCCATCAGTGAACCAGGACTAGCGGGGGGCGACTACGAGCAGTACTTC. This gives the protein CAISEPGLAGGDYEQYF.

V and J are TRBV5-6 and TRBJ2-7, with a possible D match to TRBD2 (6 bases). The CDR3 spans 13 residues. The germline gives CDR1 SGHDT, CDR2 YYEEEE. The ends were cut back, 4 bases at V and 10 bases at J, with 18 bases in the middle. In DNA form, the CDR3 reads TGTGCCAGCAGCCTCCCGCCGGATGCGGGACAGTACTTC. It specifies CASSLPPDAGQYF.

The rearrangement links TRBV4-1 to TRBJ2-3; 10 positions agree with TRBD2. CDR3 length: 15 amino acids. Per germline, CDR1 MGHRA and CDR2 YSYEKL. V gave up 1 base and J gave up 9 bases; unmatched junction bases: 7. CDR3 loop: CASSQVQREGRTQYF. The CDR3 coding sequence is TGCGCCAGCAGCCAAGTACAGCGGGAGGGGCGGACGCAGTATTTT.